Listed below are T cell receptor beta chains from one sample, sequenced in a study of cytomegalovirus exposure and HLA in healthy donors. This table comes from immunoSEQ multiplex PCR, and its TCRdb copy is limited to in-frame clones, with some not included. Found here are 100,000 to 150,000 clones, 94% of them singletons; the top ten hold approximately 1.2%. The sample taken for sequencing was PBMCs. These TCRs come from a young woman in good health and CMV-seronegative. CDR3s include the opening cysteine and the closing phenylalanine or tryptophan. A D gene is named only where the DNA matches it firmly. Clone size appears in some rows only: once, few, many, or a class for an expanded clone.

J: TRBJ1-2
D: TRBD1
V: TRBV10-3
size: NA
CDR3: CAISEPGTAYGYTF
DNA: TGTGCCATCAGTGAGCCCGGGACAGCCTATGGCTACACCTTC

J: TRBJ1-3
D: NA
V: TRBV5-6
size: NA
CDR3: CASSPQWGLGAGNTIYF
DNA: TGTGCCAGCAGCCCGCAATGGGGACTGGGGGCTGGAAACACCATATATTTT

J: TRBJ1-3
D: NA
V: TRBV4-1
size: NA
CDR3: CASSREWGDGNTIYF
DNA: TGCGCCAGCAGCCGAGAGTGGGGGGACGGAAACACCATATATTTT

J: TRBJ2-1
D: NA
V: TRBV29-1
size: NA
CDR3: CSVGVITGFNDEQFF
DNA: TGCAGCGTTGGGGTCATAACGGGATTTAACGATGAGCAGTTCTTC

J: TRBJ1-4
D: NA
V: TRBV5-4
size: NA
CDR3: CASSLAGSNEKLFF
DNA: TGTGCCAGCAGCTTGGCCGGGTCTAATGAAAAACTGTTTTTT

J: TRBJ2-2
D: NA
V: TRBV28
size: NA
CDR3: CASSLPVGELFF
DNA: TGTGCCAGCAGTTTACCGGTCGGGGAGCTGTTTTTT

J: TRBJ1-6
D: NA
V: TRBV5-7
size: NA
CDR3: CASSFGACDTYSPLHF
DNA: TGTGCCAGCAGCTTTGGGGCGTGTGACACTTATTCACCCCTCCACTTT

J: TRBJ2-7
D: TRBD2
V: TRBV28
size: NA
CDR3: CASSPPGLAGGEQYF
DNA: TGTGCCAGCAGTCCTCCGGGACTAGCGGGAGGTGAGCAGTACTTC

J: TRBJ2-7
D: NA
V: TRBV27
size: NA
CDR3: CASRRAEASYEQYF
DNA: TGTGCCAGCAGGAGGGCAGAAGCCTCCTACGAGCAGTACTTC

J: TRBJ1-3
D: TRBD1
V: TRBV9
size: NA
CDR3: CASSATTGSGNTIYF
DNA: TGTGCCAGCAGCGCCACGACAGGGTCTGGAAACACCATATATTTT

J: TRBJ2-5
D: TRBD1
V: TRBV15
size: NA
CDR3: CATSSGDRGPETQYF
DNA: TGTGCCACCAGCAGTGGCGACAGGGGGCCAGAGACCCAGTACTTC

J: TRBJ2-1
D: TRBD2
V: TRBV4-1
size: NA
CDR3: CASSLAGSYNEQFF
DNA: TGCGCCAGCAGCCTAGCGGGGTCCTACAATGAGCAGTTCTTC

J: TRBJ2-7
D: NA
V: TRBV19
size: NA
CDR3: CASKSSASPYEQYF
DNA: TGTGCCAGTAAGTCTAGCGCTTCCCCCTACGAGCAGTACTTC

J: TRBJ2-7
D: NA
V: TRBV7-9
size: few
CDR3: CASSLGGPNSYEQYF
DNA: TGTGCCAGCAGCTTAGGGGGGCCGAACTCCTACGAGCAGTACTTC

J: TRBJ2-7
D: NA
V: TRBV28
size: NA
CDR3: CASSTPSEQYF
DNA: TGTGCCAGCAGCACTCCCTCCGAGCAGTACTTC

J: TRBJ2-3
D: NA
V: TRBV9
size: NA
CDR3: CASSVVALTDTQYF
DNA: TGTGCCAGCAGCGTAGTGGCTCTCACAGATACGCAGTATTTT

J: TRBJ2-1
D: NA
V: TRBV9
size: NA
CDR3: CASSLNSPNEQFF
DNA: TGTGCCAGCAGCCTGAATAGCCCCAATGAGCAGTTCTTC